The rows below give T cell receptor beta chains drawn from one sample of a study of shared clonotypes between healthy human individuals. Profiling relied on immunoSEQ multiplex PCR, and the TCRdb table lists in-frame clones only, not all of them. The sample consists of roughly 850,000 clones, approximately 97% of them appearing once. The sample was naive CD8+ T cells sorted from blood. The origin of the receptors is a man younger than 40 in good health. Each CDR3 is given with its conserved first and last residue. The order of the fields is V gene, clone size, D gene, J gene, CDR3 protein, CDR3 DNA. D genes are given only for firm matches. Some rows mark clone size as missing; the rest say once, few, many or name a class of expanded clone.

V gene: TRBV11-2
clone size: -
D gene: -
J gene: TRBJ2-7
CDR3 protein: CASSSGLAQQYF
CDR3 DNA: TGTGCCAGCAGCTCGGGCCTCGCACAGCAGTACTTC

V gene: TRBV7-9
clone size: -
D gene: -
J gene: TRBJ1-1
CDR3 protein: CASSGPRTLNTEAFF
CDR3 DNA: TGTGCCAGCAGCGGCCCAAGGACACTGAACACTGAAGCTTTCTTT

V gene: TRBV11-2
clone size: -
D gene: -
J gene: TRBJ2-7
CDR3 protein: CASSLPEIYEQYF
CDR3 DNA: TGTGCCAGCAGCTTACCAGAAATCTACGAGCAGTACTTC

V gene: TRBV7-9
clone size: once
D gene: -
J gene: TRBJ2-2
CDR3 protein: CASSHKTRDGPELFF
CDR3 DNA: TGTGCCAGCAGCCACAAAACCAGGGACGGACCGGAGCTGTTTTTT

V gene: TRBV5-4
clone size: -
D gene: -
J gene: TRBJ1-1
CDR3 protein: CASSLMGTSGFSF
CDR3 DNA: TGTGCCAGCAGCTTGATGGGGACATCGGGATTTTCGTTT

V gene: TRBV7-9
clone size: -
D gene: -
J gene: TRBJ2-2
CDR3 protein: CASSLVVQGWDTGELFF
CDR3 DNA: TGTGCCAGCAGCTTAGTCGTACAGGGATGGGACACCGGGGAGCTGTTTTTT

V gene: TRBV14
clone size: -
D gene: TRBD2
J gene: TRBJ2-1
CDR3 protein: CASSQLSPGSGGAYPIYNEQFF
CDR3 DNA: TGTGCCAGCAGCCAATTATCGCCGGGTAGCGGGGGTGCCTATCCAATTTACAATGAGCAGTTCTTC

V gene: TRBV7-9
clone size: -
D gene: -
J gene: TRBJ2-1
CDR3 protein: CASSPREGVAYNEQFF
CDR3 DNA: TGTGCCAGCAGCCCAAGGGAGGGGGTGGCCTACAATGAGCAGTTCTTC

V gene: TRBV29-1
clone size: -
D gene: TRBD2
J gene: TRBJ2-2
CDR3 protein: CSVIAGGDTGELFF
CDR3 DNA: TGCAGCGTCATAGCGGGAGGGGACACCGGGGAGCTGTTTTTT

V gene: TRBV21-1
clone size: -
D gene: -
J gene: TRBJ2-7
CDR3 protein: CARPPFSRSGREDEQYF
CDR3 DNA: TGTGCCAGACCCCCCTTTAGTCGTAGCGGGAGAGAGGACGAGCAGTACTTC

V gene: TRBV27
clone size: -
D gene: TRBD2
J gene: TRBJ2-7
CDR3 protein: CASSRGETLYEQYF
CDR3 DNA: TGTGCCAGCAGCCGGGGGGAGACTCTCTACGAGCAGTACTTC

V gene: TRBV4-1
clone size: -
D gene: TRBD2
J gene: TRBJ2-3
CDR3 protein: CASSQVGLLRTDTQYF
CDR3 DNA: TGCGCCAGCAGCCAAGTGGGACTACTTCGCACAGATACGCAGTATTTT

V gene: TRBV6-5
clone size: -
D gene: -
J gene: TRBJ1-4
CDR3 protein: CASSYVPGEEKLFF
CDR3 DNA: TGTGCCAGCAGTTACGTCCCAGGGGAGGAAAAACTGTTTTTT

V gene: TRBV5-6
clone size: -
D gene: -
J gene: TRBJ2-6
CDR3 protein: CASSFIRSGANVLTF
CDR3 DNA: TGTGCCAGCAGCTTCATCCGCTCTGGGGCCAACGTCCTGACTTTC

V gene: TRBV11-3
clone size: -
D gene: TRBD2
J gene: TRBJ2-1
CDR3 protein: CASSLGQGGGEQFF
CDR3 DNA: TGTGCCAGCAGCTTAGGCCAAGGCGGGGGTGAGCAGTTCTTC

V gene: TRBV7-6
clone size: -
D gene: TRBD2
J gene: TRBJ2-1
CDR3 protein: CASSPVMGLADTYNEQFF
CDR3 DNA: TGTGCCAGCAGCCCGGTCATGGGGCTAGCGGATACATACAATGAGCAGTTCTTC

V gene: TRBV11-2
clone size: -
D gene: -
J gene: TRBJ2-7
CDR3 protein: CASSHLDTAYEQYF
CDR3 DNA: TGTGCCAGCAGCCACCTGGATACGGCCTACGAGCAGTACTTC

V gene: TRBV29-1
clone size: -
D gene: -
J gene: TRBJ1-2
CDR3 protein: CSVDAGEGYGYTF
CDR3 DNA: TGCAGCGTTGACGCAGGGGAAGGCTATGGCTACACCTTC

V gene: TRBV5-1
clone size: -
D gene: TRBD1
J gene: TRBJ2-7
CDR3 protein: CASSGDRGYEQYF
CDR3 DNA: TGCGCCAGCAGCGGGGACAGGGGTTACGAGCAGTACTTC

V gene: TRBV27
clone size: -
D gene: -
J gene: TRBJ1-1
CDR3 protein: CASSLFGGGTEAFF
CDR3 DNA: TGTGCCAGCAGTTTATTTGGGGGCGGCACTGAAGCTTTCTTT

V gene: TRBV5-1
clone size: few
D gene: -
J gene: TRBJ2-7
CDR3 protein: CASSLADLYEQYF
CDR3 DNA: TGCGCCAGCAGCTTGGCCGATTTATACGAGCAGTACTTC

V gene: TRBV11-2
clone size: -
D gene: -
J gene: TRBJ2-5
CDR3 protein: CASSLVPHGETQYF
CDR3 DNA: TGTGCCAGCAGCTTAGTCCCCCACGGGGAGACCCAGTACTTC

V gene: TRBV9
clone size: -
D gene: -
J gene: TRBJ2-5
CDR3 protein: CASSASRGIQETQYF
CDR3 DNA: TGTGCCAGCAGCGCATCCCGGGGGATCCAAGAGACCCAGTACTTC

V gene: TRBV5-4
clone size: -
D gene: TRBD1
J gene: TRBJ2-7
CDR3 protein: CASTQDREVEQYF
CDR3 DNA: TGTGCCAGCACCCAGGACAGGGAAGTAGAGCAGTACTTC

V gene: TRBV7-9
clone size: once
D gene: -
J gene: TRBJ2-1
CDR3 protein: CASSPRETSGEQFF
CDR3 DNA: TGTGCCAGCAGCCCCCGTGAGACTTCGGGTGAGCAGTTCTTC

V gene: TRBV4-1
clone size: once
D gene: -
J gene: TRBJ1-5
CDR3 protein: CASSQVGDNQPQHF
CDR3 DNA: TGCGCCAGCAGCCAAGTGGGGGATAATCAGCCCCAGCATTTT

V gene: TRBV5-5
clone size: -
D gene: -
J gene: TRBJ2-7
CDR3 protein: CASSLDLSRLGSIEQYF
CDR3 DNA: TGTGCCAGCAGCTTGGATTTGTCGAGACTAGGGTCCATCGAGCAGTACTTC

V gene: TRBV4-1
clone size: -
D gene: TRBD2
J gene: TRBJ2-1
CDR3 protein: CASSRTSGWDNEQFF
CDR3 DNA: TGCGCCAGCAGCCGGACTAGCGGGTGGGACAATGAGCAGTTCTTC